This T cell receptor (beta chain) appears in the sequencing data of a study of T-cell memory formation after mild COVID-19. Whole-study results and caveats: Most CD4+ clones that shrank were in CM and EM, while CD8+ ones turned up in EMRA. From day 15 to 85, contracting clones were balanced between CD4 and CD8, whereas later expanders leaned toward CD4+.

Germline lookup yields CDR1 LGHNA and CDR2 YNFKEQ. V lost 1 base, J lost 1 base, and 5 bases lay in between. This CDR3 region has 14 residues. This clonotype was detected a few times. Its antigen is as yet unknown. 5'RACE primed at constant segments yielded TCR alpha and TCR beta cDNA libraries bearing sample barcodes and UMIs. TCRdb processed the 5' RACE reads anew with MiXCR; each CDR3 protein has one entry. In the table there are under 350,000 distinct CDR3 sequences, 15% to 20% of which are singletons. The clonotype originates from a man between 18 and 35 years old who had mild COVID-19 (a few samples of this study predate the infection). Cell type and time point are not known. The chain joins TRBV4-2 to TRBJ1-5; D remains unclear. The specimen was PBMCs or a T cell subset sorted from them (not recorded which). The CDR3 sequence is CASSQAGSNQPQHF. CDR3 DNA: TGTGCCAGCAGCCAAGCAGGCAGCAATCAGCCCCAGCATTTT.